A selection of T cell receptor beta chains follows, all from one sample in a study of OX40 agonist ivuxolimab in advanced cancers. Clones were sequenced by immunoSEQ multiplex PCR, and TCRdb holds only the in-frame ones, with some missing. The table lists roughly 42,000 clones, around 87% of them singletons. This material consisted of CD4+ or CD8+ T cells sorted from blood, taken in a trial of the OX40 agonist ivuxolimab. These receptors were taken from an adult with an advanced solid tumor such as melanoma, head and neck, liver or kidney cancer. Both conserved end residues are part of each CDR3. A D gene is named only where the DNA matches it firmly. A clone size is listed for some rows: how often the clone was seen (once, few, many), or a class if it is expanded.

size,J,V,D,CDR3,DNA
NA,TRBJ1-2,TRBV19,TRBD1,CASRALGTADGYTF,TGTGCCAGTAGAGCACTCGGGACAGCTGATGGCTACACCTTC
NA,TRBJ2-5,TRBV27,TRBD1,CASSPGTGVGETQYF,TGTGCCAGCAGTCCCGGGACAGGGGTGGGAGAGACCCAGTACTTC
NA,TRBJ2-7,TRBV11-2,TRBD2,CASSWRGGRSTYEQYF,TGTGCCAGCAGCTGGAGGGGCGGGAGGTCCACCTACGAGCAGTACTTC
NA,TRBJ2-7,TRBV4-1,NA,CASSQAGLLNEQYF,TGCGCCAGCAGCCAAGCGGGTCTTCTTAACGAGCAGTACTTC
once,TRBJ2-1,TRBV9,NA,CASGPGNEQFF,TGTGCCAGCGGACCCGGCAATGAGCAGTTCTTC
NA,TRBJ1-1,TRBV7-9,NA,CASSLGLGMNTEAFF,TGTGCCAGCAGCTTAGGGTTGGGAATGAACACTGAAGCTTTCTTT
NA,TRBJ2-2,TRBV2,TRBD2,CASSESPPGGRIGELFF,TGTGCCAGCAGTGAAAGTCCCCCGGGGGGGCGCATCGGGGAGCTGTTTTTT
NA,TRBJ1-5,TRBV11-2,NA,CASSLVAGNSNQPQHF,TGTGCCAGCAGCTTAGTCGCAGGTAATAGCAATCAGCCCCAGCATTTT
NA,TRBJ2-3,TRBV7-9,NA,CASSHLRDSSTDTQYF,TGTGCCAGCAGCCATCTCCGGGATAGTAGCACAGATACGCAGTATTTT
NA,TRBJ2-1,TRBV28,NA,CASSPHPRSDEQFF,TGTGCCAGCTCTCCCCACCCACGGTCGGATGAGCAGTTCTTC
NA,TRBJ2-3,TRBV9,TRBD2,CASSVQRGGSTDTQYF,TGTGCCAGCAGCGTTCAGCGGGGGGGGAGCACAGATACGCAGTATTTT
once,TRBJ1-1,TRBV7-7,NA,CASREGWGEAFF,TGTGCCAGCAGAGAAGGGTGGGGAGAGGCTTTCTTT
NA,TRBJ2-3,TRBV5-1,NA,CASSFGDSGTDTQYF,TGCGCCAGCAGCTTTGGGGATTCAGGGACAGATACGCAGTATTTT
few,TRBJ1-5,TRBV9,NA,CASSVGSQSNQPQHF,TGTGCCAGCAGCGTAGGGAGTCAGAGCAATCAGCCCCAGCATTTT
once,TRBJ1-1,TRBV21-1,NA,CASSNDGGEAFF,TGTGCCAGCAGCAACGACGGTGGTGAAGCTTTCTTT
NA,TRBJ1-1,TRBV28,NA,CASSFAPHTGWNTEAFF,TGTGCCAGCAGTTTCGCCCCCCACACAGGATGGAACACTGAAGCTTTCTTT
NA,TRBJ2-5,TRBV19,NA,CASSWDVLQETQYF,TGTGCCAGTAGTTGGGACGTCCTGCAAGAGACCCAGTACTTC
NA,TRBJ2-1,TRBV7-2,TRBD1,CASTLQGMAYEQFF,TGTGCCAGTACCCTACAGGGGATGGCGTATGAGCAGTTCTTC
once,TRBJ1-2,TRBV19,NA,CASSTYHTGHGYTF,TGTGCCAGTAGCACCTACCATACAGGGCACGGCTACACCTTC
NA,TRBJ1-1,TRBV4-1,NA,CASSHRHTEAFF,TGCGCCAGCAGCCATCGGCACACTGAAGCTTTCTTT
NA,TRBJ1-5,TRBV30,NA,CAWGTGMTNQPQHF,TGTGCCTGGGGGACCGGGATGACCAATCAGCCCCAGCATTTT
NA,TRBJ1-1,TRBV27,TRBD1,CASLQGQGALGTEAFF,TGTGCCAGTCTCCAGGGACAGGGGGCGTTAGGCACTGAAGCTTTCTTT
NA,TRBJ2-5,TRBV9,TRBD2,CASSTDSGGAETQYF,TGTGCCAGCAGCACAGATAGCGGGGGGGCGGAGACCCAGTACTTC
NA,TRBJ2-1,TRBV5-1,TRBD2,CASRQWYGSGGYNEQFF,TGCGCCAGCAGGCAATGGTACGGAAGCGGGGGATACAATGAGCAGTTCTTC
NA,TRBJ2-2,TRBV2,TRBD1,CASSGPGQGNTGELFF,TGTGCCAGCAGTGGCCCCGGACAGGGGAACACCGGGGAGCTGTTTTTT
NA,TRBJ2-2,TRBV7-6,NA,CASSLAGSEGRSTGELFF,TGTGCCAGCAGCTTGGCAGGTTCGGAGGGACGGAGTACCGGGGAGCTGTTTTTT
NA,TRBJ2-1,TRBV27,NA,CASSLYNEQFF,TGTGCCAGCAGTTTATATAATGAGCAGTTCTTC